The present entry profiles one TCR beta chain with its context. Mismatch with germline at one junction end may stem from a read error. The PCR used 60 Vbeta and 13 Jbeta primers. Assay used: immunoSEQ multiplex PCR; TCRdb lists only in-frame clones, some missing. This table has 120,000 or so clones, 65% to 75% appearing once. This specimen belongs to a study of cytomegalovirus exposure and HLA in healthy donors. Germline values: CDR1 SSHAT, CDR2 FNYEAQ (reference sequence). This CDR3 region has 12 residues. The sample comprised PBMCs. This clonotype was obtained from a woman in her 50s in good health and CMV-seropositive. The chain is built from TRBV7-7 and TRBJ2-2; possibly TRBD2 for D (5 bases). The CDR3 spells CASSDRGGELFF. The CDR3, as DNA: TGTGCTAGCAGCGACCGCGGGGGGGAGCTGTTTTTT.